The clone carrying this TCR beta chain was observed once. Its matching antigen is unknown. The data belong to a study of persistence of HIV-infected CD4 T cells. In the study overall: Up to about 200 mL blood was drawn at multiple time points; two donors had single-time leukapheresis. Study results and caveats: Bulk TCR data could not be restricted to HIV-1-infected CMV-responding cells. Compared with CD3/CD28-stimulated cells, CMV- and Gag-responding cells showed lower TCRbeta richness.

The immunoSEQ assay was version 4, run in survey mode. Method: immunoSEQ multiplex PCR; TCRdb's copy keeps in-frame clones and lacks some. The sample carries under 25,000 clones, 74% recorded once. An overlapping HIV-1 Gag peptide pool stimulated these cells at about 0.9 ug/peptide/mL. Sorting of responding CD4+ T cells relied on upregulated CD40 ligand together with CD69. The sequencing used CD4+ T cells sorted from PBMCs after approximately 20-hour stimulation, collected from a patient who received antiretroviral therapy. The source of this sequence is an adult man with HIV who was CMV-seropositive.

The CDR3 nucleotides are TGTGCCAGTAGTATGAGGGGGGCTGAAAAACTGTTTTTT. Translating gives CASSMRGAEKLFF. The chain uses TRBV19 and TRBJ1-4, with a tentative D call TRBD1 (6 bases). This CDR3 region has 13 residues. Germline assignment: CDR1 LNHDA and CDR2 SQIVND (reference sequence). With 3 bases removed from V and 7 bases from J, the gap between germline ends came to 9 bases.